These T cell receptor beta chains were read from a single sample in a study of blood T cells in healthy people across ages. One entry per CDR3 protein results from TCRdb running MiXCR on the 5' RACE reads. The sample has 1.5 million to 2 million distinct CDR3 sequences; 40% to 55% are singletons. Material: blood. The receptors here all came from a woman aged 35 to 49 in good health. CDR3s include the opening cysteine and the closing phenylalanine or tryptophan. D genes are given only for firm matches. Clone sizes are given selectively: once, few, many, or a class where the clone is expanded.

NA,TRBV5-1,TRBJ2-5,NA,CASSLGLVGLNEQYF,TGCGCCAGCAGCTTGGGACTAGTGGGCCTCAATGAGCAGTACTTC
few,TRBV20-1,TRBJ2-7,TRBD2,CSARRGSGEQYF,TGCAGTGCTAGGCGGGGGTCTGGGGAGCAGTACTTC
NA,TRBV5-1,TRBJ2-7,NA,CASSFQSGSAYEQYF,TGCGCCAGCAGCTTCCAATCAGGGTCCGCCTACGAGCAGTACTTC
NA,TRBV29-1,TRBJ2-1,NA,CSGREYNEQFF,TGCAGCGGTCGGGAGTACAATGAGCAGTTCTTC
few,TRBV5-6,TRBJ2-5,TRBD1,CASSFNRGRGETQYF,TGTGCCAGCAGCTTCAACAGGGGGCGCGGAGAGACCCAGTACTTC
NA,TRBV27,TRBJ2-7,NA,CASSRPGLSSYEQYF,TGTGCCAGCAGTCGCCCGGGATTGAGCTCCTACGAGCAGTACTTC
NA,TRBV20-1,TRBJ1-2,NA,CSAAYQGGYTF,TGCAGTGCCGCGTACCAGGGGGGCTACACCTTC
few,TRBV4-3,TRBJ1-2,TRBD1,CASSQGPGQLNYGYTF,TGCGCCAGCAGCCAGGGCCCGGGACAGCTTAACTATGGCTACACCTTC
NA,TRBV29-1,TRBJ1-2,NA,CSVGSGATSGYTF,TGCAGCGTTGGGTCAGGGGCAACTAGTGGCTACACCTTC
few,TRBV28,TRBJ2-5,NA,CASRRGVWETQYF,TGTGCCAGCAGGAGGGGAGTTTGGGAGACCCAGTACTTC
NA,TRBV20-1,TRBJ2-7,TRBD1,CSARDRGNDEQYF,TGCAGTGCTCGAGACAGGGGGAACGACGAGCAGTACTTC
NA,TRBV29-1,TRBJ2-5,NA,CSAEWGETQYF,TGCAGCGCTGAGTGGGGCGAGACCCAGTACTTC
NA,TRBV20-1,TRBJ2-1,TRBD1,CSAADRVGSEQFF,TGCAGTGCCGCGGACAGGGTGGGTAGTGAGCAGTTCTTC
NA,TRBV10-3,TRBJ2-5,NA,CAIRNGLKETQYF,TGTGCCATCCGGAATGGCCTTAAAGAGACCCAGTACTTC
NA,TRBV4-3,TRBJ2-1,TRBD2,CASSQISSGGGEQFF,TGCGCCAGCAGCCAAATCTCTAGCGGGGGCGGTGAGCAGTTCTTC
few,TRBV12-5,TRBJ2-1,NA,CASGSALSSDEQFF,TGTGCTAGTGGTTCCGCCCTTAGCAGCGATGAGCAGTTCTTC
few,TRBV9,TRBJ2-4,NA,CASSVEGGGPIIQYF,TGTGCCAGCAGCGTAGAAGGAGGGGGCCCAATCATTCAGTACTTC
few,TRBV15,TRBJ2-1,NA,CATGKLQGISNEQFF,TGTGCCACCGGTAAATTACAGGGAATCTCCAATGAGCAGTTCTTC
NA,TRBV6-6,TRBJ1-3,TRBD1,CASIPGQGLTGNTIYF,TGTGCCAGCATACCGGGACAGGGCTTAACTGGAAACACCATATATTTT
NA,TRBV5-1,TRBJ2-3,TRBD2,CASSLAELAGRNTQYF,TGCGCCAGCAGCTTGGCCGAGCTAGCCGGGAGGAATACGCAGTATTTT
NA,TRBV6-2/TRBV6-3,TRBJ2-5,NA,CASTMFRETQYF,TGTGCCAGCACCATGTTCCGGGAGACCCAGTACTTC
NA,TRBV2,TRBJ2-4,NA,CASSAWGDAKNIQYF,TGTGCCAGCAGTGCCTGGGGGGATGCCAAAAACATTCAGTACTTC
NA,TRBV6-5,TRBJ1-2,TRBD1,CASSYDRVSLGYTF,TGTGCCAGCAGTTACGACAGGGTCAGTCTTGGCTACACCTTC
NA,TRBV6-5,TRBJ2-3,NA,CASSYHRSSTDTQYF,TGTGCCAGCAGTTACCACAGAAGTTCCACAGATACGCAGTATTTT
NA,TRBV6-1,TRBJ2-7,TRBD2,CASSAGLARGGDEQYF,TGTGCCAGCAGCGCAGGACTAGCGAGAGGCGGCGATGAGCAGTACTTC
few,TRBV4-3,TRBJ2-7,NA,CASSQRRGPLCGQYF,TGCGCCAGCAGCCAACGCAGGGGCCCTCTTTGCGGGCAGTACTTC
NA,TRBV20-1,TRBJ2-5,NA,CSAATAETQYF,TGCAGTGCCGCTACAGCCGAGACCCAGTACTTC
few,TRBV11-2,TRBJ2-5,NA,CASSLQDSFQETQYF,TGTGCCAGCAGCTTACAGGACTCGTTTCAAGAGACCCAGTACTTC
NA,TRBV5-1,TRBJ1-4,NA,CASSREGNEKLFF,TGCGCCAGCAGCCGCGAGGGCAATGAAAAACTGTTTTTT
NA,TRBV7-9,TRBJ2-1,TRBD1,CASSQPRTGGGSYNEQFF,TGTGCCAGCAGCCAGCCCCGGACAGGGGGAGGTTCCTACAATGAGCAGTTCTTC
NA,TRBV7-3,TRBJ2-1,TRBD2,CASSLWGLAGETNYHNEQFF,TGTGCCAGCAGCTTATGGGGACTAGCGGGGGAGACGAACTATCACAATGAGCAGTTCTTC
NA,TRBV29-1,TRBJ1-2,NA,CSVWLANYGYTF,TGCAGCGTTTGGTTGGCTAACTATGGCTACACCTTC
NA,TRBV20-1,TRBJ2-5,NA,CSARTGFQETQYF,TGCAGTGCTAGAACGGGGTTCCAAGAGACCCAGTACTTC
NA,TRBV20-1,TRBJ2-3,NA,CSARDTSMSTDTQYF,TGCAGTGCTAGAGATACGAGTATGAGCACAGATACGCAGTATTTT
NA,TRBV11-2,TRBJ2-3,NA,CASSKSVTDTQYF,TGTGCCAGCAGCAAAAGCGTTACAGATACGCAGTATTTT
NA,TRBV12-3/TRBV12-4,TRBJ2-3,TRBD2,CASKRLAGRGSTDTQYF,TGTGCCAGCAAAAGGCTAGCGGGTAGAGGGAGCACAGATACGCAGTATTTT
NA,TRBV6-2/TRBV6-3,TRBJ2-5,NA,CASTIGVWGQETQYF,TGTGCCAGCACCATCGGGGTTTGGGGCCAAGAGACCCAGTACTTC
NA,TRBV2,TRBJ1-2,TRBD1,CASSDSGGSVYGYTF,TGTGCCAGCAGTGACTCAGGGGGCTCCGTCTATGGCTACACCTTC
NA,TRBV24-1,TRBJ2-7,NA,CATSDFPEQYF,TGTGCCACCAGTGATTTCCCCGAGCAGTACTTC
NA,TRBV6-5,TRBJ2-3,TRBD2,CASSYGVAGDTQYF,TGTGCCAGCAGTTACGGGGTAGCGGGGGATACGCAGTATTTT
NA,TRBV9,TRBJ2-5,NA,CASSVARIGETQYF,TGTGCCAGCAGCGTAGCTCGGATAGGAGAGACCCAGTACTTC
NA,TRBV7-6,TRBJ2-3,TRBD2,CASSLDGRGGTSDTQYF,TGTGCCAGCAGCTTAGACGGGAGGGGGGGGACCTCAGATACGCAGTATTTT
NA,TRBV7-9,TRBJ2-3,TRBD2,CASSPPRGGTALSTDTQYF,TGTGCCAGCAGCCCTCCCCGGGGGGGGACGGCCCTTAGCACAGATACGCAGTATTTT
few,TRBV4-1,TRBJ2-5,TRBD1,CASSPETGAIETQYF,TGCGCCAGCAGCCCCGAGACAGGGGCCATAGAGACCCAGTACTTC
NA,TRBV15,TRBJ2-2,NA,CATSSLNTGELFF,TGTGCCACCAGCAGCCTTAACACCGGGGAGCTGTTTTTT
NA,TRBV10-3,TRBJ1-2,NA,CAISATEGTNYGYTF,TGTGCCATCAGTGCTACAGAGGGTACTAACTATGGCTACACCTTC
NA,TRBV18,TRBJ2-3,NA,CASSQNRGTDTQYF,TGTGCCAGCTCCCAAAACAGAGGCACAGATACGCAGTATTTT
few,TRBV5-1,TRBJ2-3,NA,CASMTGSTDTQYF,TGCGCCAGCATGACAGGAAGCACAGATACGCAGTATTTT
NA,TRBV6-6,TRBJ2-1,NA,CASSYSAGQFF,TGTGCCAGCAGTTACTCGGCGGGGCAGTTCTTC
NA,TRBV10-2,TRBJ1-6,NA,CASSLRGLDSPLHF,TGCGCCAGCAGTCTGAGGGGTCTAGATTCACCCCTCCACTTT
few,TRBV18,TRBJ2-1,NA,CASSPAGEQFF,TGTGCCAGCAGCCCGGCCGGCGAGCAGTTCTTC
NA,TRBV29-1,TRBJ2-3,TRBD2,CSVEDLRSGSVDTQYF,TGCAGCGTTGAAGATCTAAGGAGCGGGAGTGTAGATACGCAGTATTTT
NA,TRBV7-8,TRBJ2-5,NA,CASREGGSNEQYF,TGTGCCAGCAGAGAGGGGGGGTCCAATGAGCAGTACTTC
few,TRBV6-6,TRBJ2-6,NA,CASSYKNSGANVLTF,TGTGCCAGCAGTTACAAAAACTCTGGGGCCAACGTCCTGACTTTC
NA,TRBV6-2/TRBV6-3,TRBJ1-6,NA,CASSYNQPGARNSPLHF,TGTGCCAGCAGTTACAACCAACCGGGGGCGAGAAATTCACCCCTCCACTTT
few,TRBV4-2,TRBJ2-7,TRBD2,CASSQKVASGADSYEQYF,TGTGCCAGCAGCCAGAAGGTGGCTAGCGGGGCTGACTCCTACGAGCAGTACTTC
NA,TRBV28,TRBJ1-2,NA,CASTPITGGYTF,TGTGCCAGCACCCCAATAACAGGTGGCTACACCTTC
NA,TRBV28,TRBJ2-6,NA,CAMLGRADVLTF,TGTGCCATGCTGGGCAGGGCGGACGTCCTGACTTTC
NA,TRBV15,TRBJ2-5,TRBD1,CATSRATDRGATQYF,TGTGCCACCAGCAGAGCCACAGACAGGGGAGCGACCCAGTACTTC